The present T cell receptor beta chain was sequenced within a study of control samples from healthy donors and cancer patients. Only in-frame clones appear in the TCRdb table, and some are missing; sequencing was by immunoSEQ multiplex PCR. Its clone listing holds some 190,000 clones. With 5 bases clipped from V and 10 bases from J, the junction kept 10 bases outside the gene matches. Germline V lookup: CDR1 MDHEN, CDR2 SYDVKM. The CDR3 runs to 15 residues. This chain links TRBV28 with TRBJ1-6; TRBD1 aligns across 8 bases. Sequenced: blood. The TCR originated in a woman in her 30s in good health. For the CDR3, the DNA is TGTGCCAGCAGTCCCATGACAGGGGTGCGATCACCCCTCCACTTT. Translation: CASSPMTGVRSPLHF.